This TCR beta chain was captured in a study of T cell responses to AZD1222 COVID-19 vaccine. Study-wide results and limits: Repertoires were obtained solely post-peak T cell response.

Using immunoSEQ multiplex PCR, the repertoire was profiled, and TCRdb retains in-frame clones only, with some absent. The sample includes 120,000 to 150,000 clones, approximately 91% of them seen just once. Germline CDR1 reads MNHEY; CDR2 reads SMNVEV (reference sequence). This CDR3 is built from 15 residues. V dropped 2 bases and J dropped 8 bases, with 18 bases sitting between them. As concerns this clone: The antigen is not known.

This clonotype originated in an adult who received the AZD1222 COVID-19 vaccine. This chain joins TRBV27 and TRBJ1-2; TRBD1 is a possible D gene (6 bases). Sequenced material: peripheral blood, taken 28 days after the second AZD1222 dose. CDR3: CASSLNVGGVGGYTF. The CDR3 bases are TGTGCCAGCAGTTTAAATGTAGGGGGGGTAGGAGGCTACACCTTC.